The 2 T cell receptor beta chains reported below all come from one sample, sequenced in a study of blood T cells in healthy people across ages. Next came a second PCR, run for about 7 to 11 cycles, which used a sample-barcoded 5' primer along with a J-beta primer mix. MiXCR, run by TCRdb on the 5' RACE reads, gives a single entry per CDR3 protein. The sample holds hundreds of thousands of distinct CDR3 sequences; about a quarter are singletons and the top ten take under 4.5%. The same data also contributed to another study, on T cells of mothers and their children.

The sample taken for sequencing was blood. The source is a boy between 2 and 10 years old in good health.

The V gene is TRBV2, the J gene TRBJ2-7; D not resolved. V dropped 4 bases and J dropped 5 bases, with 9 bases sitting between them. Germline V gene data show CDR1 as SNHLY and CDR2 as FYNNEI. The CDR3 length is 12 residues. The CDR3 region has the DNA TGTGCCAGCAGTGTCGAACAGAACGAGCAGTACTTC. Translation: CASSVEQNEQYF.

This clonotype showed up just a few times. The V gene is TRBV6-5, the J gene TRBJ1-1; D remains ambiguous. This CDR3 is built from 14 residues. CDR1 MNHEY and CDR2 SVGAGI come from the germline V gene. V was clipped by 0 bases and J by 2 bases, with 7 bases between them. The CDR3 region is CASSYSTTNTEAFF. The CDR3 DNA follows: TGTGCCAGCAGTTACTCGACAACTAACACTGAAGCTTTCTTT.